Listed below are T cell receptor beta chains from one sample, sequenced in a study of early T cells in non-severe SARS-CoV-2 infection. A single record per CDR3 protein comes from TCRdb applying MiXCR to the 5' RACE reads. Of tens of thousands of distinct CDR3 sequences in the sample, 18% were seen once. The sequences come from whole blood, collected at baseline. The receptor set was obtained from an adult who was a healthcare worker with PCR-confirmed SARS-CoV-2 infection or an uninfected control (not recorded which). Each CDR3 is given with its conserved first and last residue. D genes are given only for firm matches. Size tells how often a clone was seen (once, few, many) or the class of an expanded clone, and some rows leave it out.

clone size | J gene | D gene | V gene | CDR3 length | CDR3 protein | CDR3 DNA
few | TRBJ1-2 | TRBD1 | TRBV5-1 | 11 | CASQGAWGYTF | TGCGCCAGCCAGGGGGCATGGGGCTACACCTTC
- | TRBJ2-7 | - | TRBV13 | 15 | CASSLGHRSSYEQYF | TGTGCCAGCAGCTTAGGACACAGGAGCTCCTACGAGCAGTACTTC
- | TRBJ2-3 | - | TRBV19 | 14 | CASSIERKSDTQYF | TGTGCCAGTAGTATAGAAAGAAAATCGGATACGCAGTATTTT
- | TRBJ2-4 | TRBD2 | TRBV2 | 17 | CASRDSGPRGAKNIQYF | TGTGCCAGCAGGGATAGCGGGCCGCGGGGGGCCAAAAACATTCAGTACTTC
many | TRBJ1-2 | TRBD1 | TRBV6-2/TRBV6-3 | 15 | CASSQQGTGIHGYTF | TGTGCCAGCAGCCAACAAGGGACAGGGATCCATGGCTACACCTTC
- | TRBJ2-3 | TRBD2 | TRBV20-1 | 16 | CSAPRTSGRPGDTQYF | TGCAGTGCTCCTCGGACTAGCGGGAGGCCAGGGGATACGCAGTATTTT
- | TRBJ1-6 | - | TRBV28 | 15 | CASSMAEPFSAPLHF | TGTGCCAGCAGTATGGCAGAGCCTTTTTCGGCACCCCTCCACTTT
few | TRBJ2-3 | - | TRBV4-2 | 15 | CASSQLGVGTDTQYF | TGTGCCAGCAGCCAGTTAGGAGTCGGCACAGATACGCAGTATTTT
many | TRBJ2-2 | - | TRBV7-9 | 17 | CASSFTRMITNTGELFF | TGTGCCAGCAGCTTCACACGGATGATTACGAACACCGGGGAGCTGTTTTTT
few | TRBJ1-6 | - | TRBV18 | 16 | CASSLTGTRDNSPLHF | TGTGCCAGCTCACTCACGGGCACGCGTGATAATTCACCCCTCCACTTT
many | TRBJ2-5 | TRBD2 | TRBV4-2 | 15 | CASSQEVAGQETQYF | TGTGCCAGCAGCCAAGAGGTAGCGGGCCAAGAGACCCAGTACTTC
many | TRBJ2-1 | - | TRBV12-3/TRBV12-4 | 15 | CASSPSPQGYNEQFF | TGTGCCAGCAGCCCTAGTCCCCAGGGTTACAATGAGCAGTTCTTC
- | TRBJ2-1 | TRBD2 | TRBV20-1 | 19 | CSARDRRTSGIRRENEQFF | TGCAGTGCTAGAGATAGAAGGACTAGCGGGATTAGGCGTGAGAATGAGCAGTTCTTC
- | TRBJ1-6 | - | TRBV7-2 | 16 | CASSWRAGTNNSPLHF | TGTGCCAGCAGTTGGCGCGCCGGGACAAATAATTCACCCCTCCACTTT
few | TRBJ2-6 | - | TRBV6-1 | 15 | CASRGGHSGANVLTF | TGTGCCAGCAGGGGCGGGCACTCTGGGGCCAACGTCCTGACTTTC
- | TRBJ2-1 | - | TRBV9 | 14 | CASSVGGVPQEQFF | TGTGCCAGCAGCGTAGGAGGGGTCCCTCAGGAGCAGTTCTTC
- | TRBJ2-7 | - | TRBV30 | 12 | CAWSDGTYEQYF | TGTGCCTGGAGTGACGGGACCTACGAGCAGTACTTC
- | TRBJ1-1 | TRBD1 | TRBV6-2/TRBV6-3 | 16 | CASSWDIDRGLTEAFF | TGTGCCAGCAGTTGGGACATTGACAGGGGGCTCACTGAAGCTTTCTTT
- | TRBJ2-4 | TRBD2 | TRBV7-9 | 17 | CASSAAGTRLSKNIQYF | TGTGCCAGCAGCGCCGCCGGGACTAGGCTTTCCAAAAACATTCAGTACTTC
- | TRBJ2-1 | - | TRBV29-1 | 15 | CSLTVGTVRYNEQFF | TGCAGCCTTACCGTGGGCACAGTAAGGTACAATGAGCAGTTCTTC
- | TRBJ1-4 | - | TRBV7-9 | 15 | CASSLGDKTNEKLFF | TGTGCCAGCAGCTTAGGGGACAAAACTAATGAAAAACTGTTTTTT
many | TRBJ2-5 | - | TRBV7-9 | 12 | CASSFSPETQYF | TGTGCCAGCAGCTTCTCACCGGAGACCCAGTACTTC
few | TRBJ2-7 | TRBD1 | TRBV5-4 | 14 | CASSEGTGNYEQYF | TGTGCCAGCAGCGAGGGGACAGGAAACTACGAGCAGTACTTC
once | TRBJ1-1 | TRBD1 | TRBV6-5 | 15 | CASSYYSGGDTEAFF | TGTGCCAGCAGTTACTACTCAGGGGGAGATACTGAAGCTTTCTTT
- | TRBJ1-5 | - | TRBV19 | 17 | CASSIVGLAETNQPQHF | TGTGCCAGTAGTATAGTGGGTTTAGCCGAGACCAATCAGCCCCAGCATTTT
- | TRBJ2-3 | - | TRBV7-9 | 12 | CASRLDTDTQYF | TGTGCCAGCAGACTGGACACAGATACGCAGTATTTT
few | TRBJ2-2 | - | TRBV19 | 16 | CASSIKLQGATGSCFF | -
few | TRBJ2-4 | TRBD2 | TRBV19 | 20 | CASSPRPGLAESVAKNIQYF | TGTGCCAGTAGTCCAAGACCGGGACTAGCGGAATCAGTAGCCAAAAACATCCAGTACTTC
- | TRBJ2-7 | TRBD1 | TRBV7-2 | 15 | CASSVAGGPSYEQYF | TGTGCCAGCAGCGTAGCAGGGGGCCCCTCCTACGAGCAGTACTTC
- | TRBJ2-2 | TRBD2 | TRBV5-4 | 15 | CASSAGTSGTGELFF | TGTGCCAGCAGCGCCGGGACTAGCGGGACCGGGGAGCTGTTTTTT
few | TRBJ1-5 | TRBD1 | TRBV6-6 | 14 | CASTRGTGNQPQHF | TGTGCCAGCACTAGAGGGACAGGGAATCAGCCCCAGCATTTT
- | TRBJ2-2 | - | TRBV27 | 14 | CASRGGLVTGELFF | TGTGCCAGCAGGGGGGGTCTGGTCACCGGGGAGCTGTTTTTT
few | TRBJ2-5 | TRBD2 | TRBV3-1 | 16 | CASSIRGTSGQETQYF | TGTGCCAGCAGCATTCGGGGGACTAGCGGACAAGAGACCCAGTACTTC
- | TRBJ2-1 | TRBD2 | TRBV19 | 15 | CASRSGMGEGNEQFF | TGTGCCAGTAGAAGCGGGATGGGGGAGGGCAATGAGCAGTTCTTC
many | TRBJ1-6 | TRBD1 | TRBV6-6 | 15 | CASRPRGTGYSPLHF | TGTGCCAGCAGACCCAGGGGGACAGGTTATTCACCCCTCCACTTT
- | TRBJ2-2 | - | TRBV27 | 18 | CASSYSWRELANTGELFF | TGTGCCAGCAGTTATAGCTGGCGGGAACTTGCGAACACCGGGGAGCTGTTTTTT
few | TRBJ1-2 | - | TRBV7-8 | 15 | CASSLSTLQTLGYTF | TGTGCCAGCAGCTTGAGTACGCTACAGACTCTTGGCTACACCTTC
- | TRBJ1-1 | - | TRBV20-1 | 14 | CSARRLTENTEAFF | TGCAGTGCTAGAAGACTGACAGAGAACACTGAAGCTTTCTTT
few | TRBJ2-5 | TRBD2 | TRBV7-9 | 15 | CASRRGSGSTETQYF | TGTGCCAGCAGGCGGGGTAGCGGGAGCACGGAGACCCAGTACTTC
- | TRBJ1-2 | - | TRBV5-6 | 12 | CASSPSDRGHTF | TGTGCCAGCAGCCCATCCGATCGGGGACACACCTTC
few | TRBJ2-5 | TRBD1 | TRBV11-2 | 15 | CASSFTGTEQETQYF | TGTGCCAGCAGCTTCACGGGGACAGAACAAGAGACCCAGTACTTC
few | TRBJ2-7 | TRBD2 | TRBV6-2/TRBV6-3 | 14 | CATQGTSGRYEQYF | TGTGCCACCCAGGGGACTAGCGGGAGGTACGAGCAGTACTTC